The 10 T cell receptor beta chains reported below all come from one sample, sequenced in a study of blood T cell repertoires in COVID-19. TCRdb keeps only in-frame clones here, not all; method: immunoSEQ multiplex PCR. This sample yields around 130,000 clones, of which 80% to 90% are seen a single time; roughly 9.6% belongs to the top ten. Sequencing input: peripheral blood. All receptors derive from a woman older than 75 with acute or convalescent COVID-19.

The CDR3 region has the DNA TGTGCCAGCAGTGACGCATTTAGCGGGGGCTCCTACAATGAGCAGTTCTTC. Translation: CASSDAFSGGSYNEQFF. The rearrangement links TRBV25-1 to TRBJ2-1; 9 bases align to TRBD2. The CDR3 totals 17 residues. Germline CDR1 MGHDK, CDR2 SYGVNS. V trimming: 3 bases; J trimming: 0 bases; junction bases outside the gene matches: 6.

The rearrangement links TRBV6-1 to TRBJ2-7, with 9 bases aligning to TRBD1. V was pared by 1 base and J by 4 bases, with 20 bases of the junction left unmatched. The CDR3 is 20 amino acids. The V gene's germline CDR1 is MNHNS and CDR2 SASEGT. The CDR3 coding sequence is TGTGCCAGCAGTGAAGAAAGCCCAGGGACAGGGAGTGGAGTCGGGTACGAGCAGTACTTC. Its translation: CASSEESPGTGSGVGYEQYF.

The V and J genes are TRBV20-1 and TRBJ1-5, with a possible D match to TRBD1 (6 bases). Germline V gives CDR1 DFQATT, CDR2 SNEGSKA (reference sequence). The CDR3 has 15 residues. CDR3 in amino acids: CSVSQTGTSNQPQHF. The DNA of the CDR3 is TGCAGCGTTAGTCAGACAGGCACTAGCAATCAGCCCCAGCATTTT.

The CDR3 nucleotides read TGTGCCAGCAGCCAAAACGGACAGGCTGAAGCTTTCTTT. This sequence encodes CASSQNGQAEAFF. The genes are TRBV3-1 (or the pseudogene TRBV3-2) and TRBJ1-1; 7 bases agree with TRBD1. V lost 2 bases and J lost 6; bases outside the gene matches: 3. The germline V gene has CDR1 LGHDT and CDR2 YNNKEL (reference sequence). The CDR3 covers 13 residues.

The rearrangement uses TRBV10-3 and TRBJ2-3; TRBD2 matches at 10 bases. Germline V CDR1 and CDR2: ENHRY, SYGVKD. The trim removed 0 bases at V and 4 bases at J, leaving 4 bases unmatched. The CDR3 loop spans 16 amino acids. The CDR3 here is CAISESLAGAADTQYF. The CDR3 DNA follows: TGTGCCATCAGTGAGTCGCTAGCGGGGGCCGCAGATACGCAGTATTTT.

V usage is TRBV7-2 and J usage is TRBJ2-2, with 11 bases fitting TRBD2. The CDR3 loop spans 18 amino acids. CDR1 is SGHTA, CDR2 FQGNSA, per germline. J lost 6 bases, V lost 2 bases, and 11 bases had no gene match. The CDR3 sequence is CASSLIGVSGGAAGELFF. The DNA for the CDR3 is TGTGCCAGCAGCTTAATTGGGGTTAGCGGGGGGGCGGCCGGGGAGCTGTTTTTT.

This chain joins TRBV19 and TRBJ1-2; D is ambiguous. Per germline, CDR1 LNHDA and CDR2 SQIVND (reference sequence). Deletions cut 5 bases from V and 4 bases from J, with 17 bases between. CDR3 length equals 15 residues. The CDR3 loop reads CASSPLSSPGYGYTF. CDR3 nucleotides: TGTGCCAGTAGTCCCCTTTCCTCCCCCGGCTATGGCTACACCTTC.

The chain carries TRBV27 and TRBJ2-1; 12 bases map to TRBD2. The V and J ends lost 6 bases and 8 bases, in that order; junction bases with no gene match: 8. Germline V gene data show CDR1 as MNHEY and CDR2 as SMNVEV (reference sequence). CDR3 length equals 15 residues. CDR3 sequence: CASRRTSGVIYEQFF. Written as DNA, the CDR3 is TGTGCCAGCAGAAGGACTAGCGGGGTAATATATGAGCAGTTCTTC.

The chain carries TRBV7-9 and TRBJ1-1; no definite D call. The CDR3 is 13 residues long. V lost 3 bases and J lost 4, with 9 bases in between. CDR1 is SEHNR and CDR2 is FQNEAQ in the germline V gene (reference sequence). The CDR3 reads CASSFSGPTEAFF. CDR3 in DNA: TGTGCCAGCAGCTTCTCAGGCCCCACTGAAGCTTTCTTT.

The chain joins TRBV5-6 to TRBJ2-2, with 8 bases lining up with TRBD2. Germline CDR1 and CDR2: SGHDT and YYEEEE. The V gene end was trimmed by 4 bases and the J gene end by 6 bases; junction bases not matched to a gene: 11. This CDR3 has 16 residues. The CDR3 protein is CASSTPGLGFSGELFF. In nucleotides, the CDR3 is TGTGCCAGCAGCACCCCGGGACTAGGGTTTTCCGGGGAGCTGTTTTTT.